This T cell receptor (beta chain) was profiled in a study of neurological immune-mediated disorders. This clonotype was observed at least ten times. Its antigen is currently unknown. 5'RACE with 10-nucleotide random UMIs produced the cDNA. TCRdb processed the 5' RACE reads anew with MiXCR; each CDR3 protein has one entry. The repertoire consists of 120,000 or so distinct CDR3 sequences, with about 3.4% occurring once and the leading ten covering 1% to 1.5%. General study points: When the repertoires were grouped phylogenetically, those of 18 of the 34 multiple sclerosis patients came together in a single cluster of related CDR3 sequences, which points to a possible repertoire-level signature.

The sequencing sample was made of PBMCs. The TCR sequence derives from a woman younger than 45 with multiple sclerosis.

The DNA of the CDR3 is TGTGCCAGCAGCTGGGGACAGGGCGGCTACGAGCAGTACTTC. The encoded protein is CASSWGQGGYEQYF. The rearrangement links TRBV5-6 to TRBJ2-7, with TRBD1 matching 9 bases. V trimming: 3 bases; J trimming: 3 bases; junction bases outside the gene matches: 4. The CDR3 extends over 14 amino acids. CDR1 and CDR2 (germline): SGHDT, YYEEEE.